The rows below give T cell receptor beta chains drawn from one sample of a study of CD8+ T cells in alopecia areata. Generated by immunoSEQ multiplex PCR, the TCRdb table keeps only in-frame clones and is missing some. This table has 170,000 or so clones, around 60% appearing once. The starting material was CD4+ T cells sorted from blood, obtained at week 0. Source of these receptors: a human donor with alopecia areata. CDR3s include the opening cysteine and the closing phenylalanine or tryptophan. Clone sizes are given selectively: once, few, many, or a class where the clone is expanded.

>TRBJ1-5|14|.|TRBV27
CASSYDRRNQPQHF
>TRBJ1-2|13|.|TRBV7-6
CASSSTEGYGYTF
>TRBJ1-2|11|.|TRBV30
CAWTPGDGYTF
>TRBJ1-1|12|once|TRBV6-5
CASSSPGTEAFF
>TRBJ1-5|13|few|TRBV10-3
CAIQDRTDQPQHF
>TRBJ2-3|14|few|TRBV5-1
CASSPRGQTDTQYF
>TRBJ1-6|13|.|TRBV7-9
CASSLDLYSPLHF
>TRBJ1-2|15|.|TRBV6-5
CASSYKAGANYGYTF
>TRBJ1-2|15|.|TRBV5-6
CASSLWASGGYGYTF
>TRBJ1-1|16|.|TRBV7-2
CASPGGRLGMNTEAFF
>TRBJ1-5|9|.|TRBV25-1
CASQQPQHF
>TRBJ2-5|14|.|TRBV7-2
CASSRPGPQETQYF
>TRBJ2-7|14|few|TRBV27
CASSKQGRSYEQYF
>TRBJ2-1|12|few|TRBV7-2
CASSPPWGEQFF
>TRBJ1-2|13|.|TRBV30
CAWRRGGDYGYTF
>TRBJ2-2|13|.|TRBV30
CARGRENTGELFF
>TRBJ2-7|13|few|TRBV2
CASKGGDSYEQYF
>TRBJ2-6|14|.|TRBV9
CASSVGGGGNVLTF
>TRBJ2-3|12|few|TRBV5-4
CASRADRTASFF
>TRBJ1-3|17|many|TRBV19
CASSRVAGQNSGNTIYF
>TRBJ2-5|13|.|TRBV29-1
CSVGLMFQETQYF
>TRBJ2-6|16|.|TRBV30
CAYSTGTPSGANVLTF